The clone carrying this TCR beta chain was recorded a few times. The sample belongs to a study of shared clonotypes between healthy human individuals. Clones were read by immunoSEQ multiplex PCR, and TCRdb kept only the in-frame ones, dropping some. The sample has 2.5 million or so clones; more than 80% are singletons. Both subsets, CD45RA+ naive and CD45RA-negative memory, were split from the CD4+ cells. Trimming at V came to 0 bases and at J to 5 bases, leaving 10 bases not matched to a gene. This CDR3 region has 17 residues. Germline values: CDR1 SNHLY, CDR2 FYNNEI. The chain carries TRBV2 and TRBJ1-1; TRBD1 matches 9 bases. The sequence was obtained from a man between 18 and 35 years old in good health. The sequencing input was naive CD4+ T cells sorted from blood. Subset meaning: CD45RA+ positively selected. The CDR3: CASSEALRPTGGTEAFF. CDR3 bases: TGTGCCAGCAGTGAAGCGCTAAGGCCGACAGGGGGGACTGAAGCTTTCTTT.